This T cell receptor (beta chain) was documented in a study of CD8+ T cells in alopecia areata (dated by TCRdb to 2017 to 2018). Concerning the study at large: To study T cell clonal expansion in alopecia areata, the researchers applied high-throughput TCRbeta sequencing to both the C3H/HeJ mouse model and human patients. The RNA source kit depended on sample type: the PAXgene miRNA kit for fixed scalp, the miRNeasy kit for PBMCs, and the RNeasy kit for mouse skin. TCRbeta CDR3 regions were amplified by immunoSEQ multiplex PCR with 35 Vbeta forward and 13 Jbeta reverse primers. Clonality in the scalp was compared among normal scalp (n=4), patchy alopecia areata scalp (n=8), and alopecia totalis/universalis scalp (n=8). In humans, TCRbeta sequencing was performed on scalp tissue and on sorted CD4+ and CD8+ peripheral blood T cells from healthy controls and from patients with patchy or totalis/universalis alopecia areata. Paper-wide results and their limitations: Lesional scalp, especially in alopecia totalis/universalis, showed higher clonality and more expanded CD8+ clones than normal scalp, suggesting antigenic drive. TCR sequences shared between patients were less clear than in mice, possibly partly because of HLA diversity in the patient population. Unlike mouse skin, where gammadelta T cells dominate, normal human skin contains resident alphabeta T cells that get sequenced too, which complicates analysis of the scalp TCR repertoire.

After PBMCs were isolated by density centrifugation and stained for CD3, CD4 and CD8, a FACSAria was used to sort CD4+ and CD8+ T cells. Scalp biopsies and blood samples were obtained from unaffected controls. Receptors were amplified or captured by the immunoSEQ multiplex PCR assay. To provide template for TCR sequencing, every sample had RNA extracted and reverse transcribed into cDNA. First-strand cDNA was synthesized using SuperScript III with a 2:1 mix of oligo-dT and random hexamers. A synthetic immune receptor repertoire was used to gauge amplification bias, and whatever bias remained was removed computationally. For the original study's pipeline: Raw reads were preprocessed for error removal, and CDR3 was defined according to IMGT conventions as running from the conserved cysteine to phenylalanine. To get clonality, Shannon entropy was normalized by log2 of the number of productive unique TCRs and the result was subtracted from 1. Whether each scalp clone was CD4 or CD8 was inferred by checking scalp TCRbeta sequences against the CD4 and CD8 repertoires from sorted blood. TCRdb obtained this table from immuneACCESS and retained in-frame rearrangements with V and J assigned. These tables miss some clones; where compared with another copy, unresolved V genes account for less than half of the shortfall, and the remainder is unexplained. The V and J calls and clone size are taken from that table; D and trimming were inferred from the DNA. The sample yields under 130,000 clones; approximately 60% were counted once. About 9% of the sample belongs to the ten largest clones.

The CDR3 starts with the cysteine, ends with the phenylalanine, and has 13 residues. Only CDR3 DNA is held: 39 bases, read in frame from base 1. Between the V and J ends, shortened by 3 bases and 1 base respectively, the junction contains 6 bases. From the germline V gene, CDR1 is KGHSH and CDR2 is LQKENI. Regarding this clone: Its antigen has not been determined. No much larger clone is present one base from it, and per-base qualities are unavailable.

The sample comprised CD4+ T cells sorted from blood. Recombination connected TRBV18 to TRBJ1-1, with the identity of the D gene unclear. This TCR derives from a human donor in good health. CDR3 region: CASSPQPNTEAFF. In nucleotide form, the sequence is TGTGCCAGCTCACCCCAACCGAACACTGAAGCTTTCTTT.